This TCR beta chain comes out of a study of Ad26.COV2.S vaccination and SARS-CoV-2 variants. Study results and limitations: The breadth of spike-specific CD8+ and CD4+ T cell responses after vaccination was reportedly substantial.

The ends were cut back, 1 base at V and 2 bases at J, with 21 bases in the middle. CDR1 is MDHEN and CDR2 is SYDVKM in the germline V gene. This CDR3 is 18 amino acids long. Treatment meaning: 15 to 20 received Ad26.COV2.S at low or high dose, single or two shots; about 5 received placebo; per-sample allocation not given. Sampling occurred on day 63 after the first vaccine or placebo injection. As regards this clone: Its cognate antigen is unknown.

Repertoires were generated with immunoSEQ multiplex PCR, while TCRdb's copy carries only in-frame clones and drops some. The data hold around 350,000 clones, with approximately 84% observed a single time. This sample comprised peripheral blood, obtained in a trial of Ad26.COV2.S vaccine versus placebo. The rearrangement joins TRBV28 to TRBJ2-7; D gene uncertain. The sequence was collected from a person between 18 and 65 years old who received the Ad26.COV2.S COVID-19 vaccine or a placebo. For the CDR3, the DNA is TGTGCCAGCAGTTTATCCGATGTCTCCTATAGTATTCCCTACGAGCAGTACTTC. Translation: CASSLSDVSYSIPYEQYF.